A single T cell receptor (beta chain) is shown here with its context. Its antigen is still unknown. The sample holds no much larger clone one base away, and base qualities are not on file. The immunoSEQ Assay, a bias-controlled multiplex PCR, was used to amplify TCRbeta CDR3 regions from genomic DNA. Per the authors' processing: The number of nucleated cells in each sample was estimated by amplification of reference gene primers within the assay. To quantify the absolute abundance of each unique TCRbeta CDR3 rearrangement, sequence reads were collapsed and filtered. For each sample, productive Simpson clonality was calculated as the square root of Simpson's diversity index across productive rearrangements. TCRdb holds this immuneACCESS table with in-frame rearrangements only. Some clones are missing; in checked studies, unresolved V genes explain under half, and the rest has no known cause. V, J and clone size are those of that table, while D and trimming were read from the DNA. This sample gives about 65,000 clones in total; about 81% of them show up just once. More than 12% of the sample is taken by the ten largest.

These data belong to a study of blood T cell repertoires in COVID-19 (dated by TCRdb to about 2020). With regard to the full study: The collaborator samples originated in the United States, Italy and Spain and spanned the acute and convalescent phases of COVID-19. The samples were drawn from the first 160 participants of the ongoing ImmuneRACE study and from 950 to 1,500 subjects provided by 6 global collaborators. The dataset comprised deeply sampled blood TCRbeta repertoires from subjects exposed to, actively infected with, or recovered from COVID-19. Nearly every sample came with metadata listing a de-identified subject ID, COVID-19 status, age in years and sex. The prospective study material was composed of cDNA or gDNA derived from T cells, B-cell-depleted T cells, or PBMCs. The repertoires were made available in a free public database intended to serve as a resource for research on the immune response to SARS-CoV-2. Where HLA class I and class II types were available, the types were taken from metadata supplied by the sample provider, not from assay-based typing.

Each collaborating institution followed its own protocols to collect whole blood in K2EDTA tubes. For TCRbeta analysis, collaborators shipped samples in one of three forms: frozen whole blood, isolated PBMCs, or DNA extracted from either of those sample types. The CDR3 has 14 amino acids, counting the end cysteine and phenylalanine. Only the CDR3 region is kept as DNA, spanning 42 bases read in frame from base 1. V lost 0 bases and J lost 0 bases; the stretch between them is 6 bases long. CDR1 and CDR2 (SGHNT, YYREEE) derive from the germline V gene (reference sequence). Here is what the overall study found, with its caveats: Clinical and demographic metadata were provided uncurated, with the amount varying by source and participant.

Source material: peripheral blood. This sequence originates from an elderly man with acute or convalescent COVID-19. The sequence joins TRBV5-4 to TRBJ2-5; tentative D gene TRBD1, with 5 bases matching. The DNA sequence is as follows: TGTGCCAGCAGCTTGGTAGGGGACCAAGAGACCCAGTACTTC. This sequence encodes CASSLVGDQETQYF.